This entry concerns a single T cell receptor (beta chain). Its antigen is unidentified. TCRdb's table, derived via immunoSEQ multiplex PCR, lists solely in-frame clones and lacks some. The data hold about 14,000 clones, with roughly 70% observed a single time. The entry originates in a study of cytotoxic CD8 clonotypes in ibrutinib-treated CLL. Looking at the study overall: The group held over nine relapsed/refractory and roughly 15 treatment-naive patients, with around 18 IGHV unmutated.

Study results and caveats: Public clonotypes, found uncommonly, either contracted or stayed stable on treatment. Baseline clonality was higher than in age-matched healthy donors and moved in step with circulating CD8+ T-cell counts. The clonality went up when patients responded to ibrutinib and dropped back toward baseline at progression.

V dropped 1 base and J dropped 8 bases, with 10 bases sitting between them. The germline gives CDR1 SGDLS, CDR2 YYNGEE. The CDR3 covers 13 residues. The sequenced sample was PBMCs, obtained before ibrutinib treatment. The TCR originated in a human donor with chronic lymphocytic leukemia. The gene calls are TRBV9 and TRBJ2-1; tentatively, D is TRBD2 (7 bases). CDR3 coding DNA: TGTGCCAGCAGCGTATGGGGGGGCGATGAGCAGTTCTTC. It translates to CASSVWGGDEQFF.